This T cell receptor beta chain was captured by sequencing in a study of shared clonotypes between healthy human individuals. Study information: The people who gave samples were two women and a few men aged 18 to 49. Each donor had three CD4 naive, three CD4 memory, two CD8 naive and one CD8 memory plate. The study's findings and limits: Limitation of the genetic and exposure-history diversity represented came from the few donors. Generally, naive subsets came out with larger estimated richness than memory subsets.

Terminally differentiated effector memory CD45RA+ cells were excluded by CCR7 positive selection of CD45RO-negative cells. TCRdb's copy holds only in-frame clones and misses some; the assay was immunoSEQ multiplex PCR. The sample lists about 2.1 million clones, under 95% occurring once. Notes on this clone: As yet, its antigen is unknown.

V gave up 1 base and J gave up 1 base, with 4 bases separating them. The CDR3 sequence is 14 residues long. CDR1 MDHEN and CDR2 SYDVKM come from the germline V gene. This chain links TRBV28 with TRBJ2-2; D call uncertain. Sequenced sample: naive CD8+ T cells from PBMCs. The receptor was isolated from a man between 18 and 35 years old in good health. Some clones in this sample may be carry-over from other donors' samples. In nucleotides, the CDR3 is TGTGCCAGCAGTTTATCGAGGAACACCGGGGAGCTGTTTTTT. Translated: CASSLSRNTGELFF.